These 5 T cell receptor beta chains were all obtained from the same sample, sequenced in a study of identifying expanded T cells in peripheral blood. The repertoire was sequenced with immunoSEQ multiplex PCR; TCRdb's copy has only in-frame clones and lacks some. Found here are tens of thousands of clones, roughly 88% of them singletons; the top ten hold 3% to 4%. Sequenced sample: blood. These receptor sequences come from a person aged 18 to 70 in good health.

This rearrangement joins TRBV18 to TRBJ2-1, with a weak D call TRBD2 (6 bases). Germline V gene lookup returns CDR1 KGHSH and CDR2 LQKENI. CDR3 length equals 13 residues. Trimming cost V 3 bases and J 6 bases, with 9 bases left between them. The DNA for the CDR3 is TGTGCCAGCTCACCCTTAGCGGCCAATGAGCAGTTCTTC. Translated, it gives CASSPLAANEQFF. Complete variable domain (other parts from reference TRBV18 and TRBJ2-1): NAGVMQNPRHLVRRRGQEARLRCSPMKGHSHVYWYRQLPEEGLKFMVYLQKENIIDESGMPKERFSAEFPKEGPSILRIQQVVRGDSAAYFCASSPLAANEQFFGPGTRLTVL.

This chain uses TRBV28 with TRBJ2-4; TRBD1 aligns across 7 bases. The germline V gene encodes CDR1 MDHEN and CDR2 SYDVKM. Losses at the gene ends were 10 bases for V and 13 bases for J; bases not matched to a gene: 13. The CDR3 runs 12 residues. The CDR3 DNA reads TGTGCCACAAAATACAGGGGTGGCTTCCAGTACTTC. This encodes CATKYRGGFQYF.

V usage is TRBV25-1 and J usage is TRBJ1-1; 10 bases line up with TRBD1. This CDR3 is built from 16 residues. V dropped 3 bases and J dropped 4; count of bases not matched to a gene: 8. The germline CDR1 and CDR2 sequences are MGHDK and SYGVNS. CDR3 residues: CASSEDRGFIATEAFF. The CDR3 nucleotides read TGTGCCAGCAGTGAGGACAGGGGGTTTATTGCCACTGAAGCTTTCTTT.

V gene TRBV28 combines with J gene TRBJ2-1, with D uncertain. Trimming removed 7 bases at V and 10 bases at J, with 17 bases between. The germline CDR1 and CDR2 sequences are MDHEN and SYDVKM. This CDR3 region has 13 residues. The CDR3, as DNA: TGTGCCAGCACCCTCCAGGCTTCGCGGGAGCAGTTCTTC. Translating it yields CASTLQASREQFF.

The gene calls are TRBV28 and TRBJ2-5, with a weak D call TRBD2 (6 bases). V shed 2 bases and J shed 7 bases, with 8 bases lying between them. CDR1 and CDR2 (germline): MDHEN, SYDVKM. This CDR3 region has 12 residues. The chain's CDR3 is CASSLRRATQYF. Written as DNA, the CDR3 is TGTGCCAGCAGTTTAAGGAGGGCGACCCAGTACTTC.